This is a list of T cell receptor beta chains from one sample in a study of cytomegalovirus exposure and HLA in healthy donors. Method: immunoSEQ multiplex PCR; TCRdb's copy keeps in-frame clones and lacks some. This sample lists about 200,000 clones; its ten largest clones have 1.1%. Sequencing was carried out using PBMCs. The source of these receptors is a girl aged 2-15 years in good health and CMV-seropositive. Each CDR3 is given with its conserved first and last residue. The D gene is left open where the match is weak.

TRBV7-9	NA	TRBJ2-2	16	CASSAWTPAAGGELFF	TGTGCCAGCAGCGCTTGGACTCCAGCGGCTGGCGGGGAGCTGTTTTTT
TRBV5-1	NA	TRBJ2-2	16	CASTKERELRGGELFF	TGCGCCAGCACCAAGGAACGGGAGTTGCGTGGCGGGGAGCTGTTTTTT
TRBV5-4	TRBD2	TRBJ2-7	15	CASSPTSVLSYEQYF	TGTGCCAGCAGCCCAACTAGCGTTCTATCCTACGAGCAGTACTTC
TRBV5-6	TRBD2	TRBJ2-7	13	CASSRLAVYEQYF	TGTGCCAGCAGCCGACTAGCAGTATACGAGCAGTACTTC
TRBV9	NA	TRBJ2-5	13	CASSEGGLETQYF	TGTGCCAGCAGCGAGGGGGGGCTCGAGACCCAGTACTTC
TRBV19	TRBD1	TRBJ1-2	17	CASSTQHGTAARRGYTF	TGTGCCAGTAGTACCCAACACGGGACAGCAGCCCGAAGAGGCTACACCTTC
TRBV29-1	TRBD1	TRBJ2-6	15	CSVGGTGVGANVLTF	TGCAGCGTTGGGGGGACAGGGGTTGGGGCCAACGTCCTGACTTTC
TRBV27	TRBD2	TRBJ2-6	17	CASKGTKPTSGANVLTF	TGTGCCAGCAAGGGGACTAAACCCACGTCTGGGGCCAACGTCCTGACTTTC
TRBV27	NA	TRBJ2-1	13	CASSFSGVNEQFF	TGTGCCAGCAGTTTTTCAGGGGTCAATGAGCAGTTCTTC
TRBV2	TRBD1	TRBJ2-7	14	CATIRGLWAYEQYF	TGTGCTACGATCAGGGGGCTGTGGGCCTACGAGCAGTACTTC
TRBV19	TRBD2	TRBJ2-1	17	CASSQLAGGGLYNEQFF	TGTGCCAGTAGTCAGCTAGCGGGAGGGGGCCTTTACAATGAGCAGTTCTTC
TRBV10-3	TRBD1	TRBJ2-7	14	CAISTTGLSYEQYF	TGTGCCATCAGTACGACAGGGTTGTCGTACGAGCAGTACTTC
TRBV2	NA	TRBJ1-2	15	CASRASVIGNYGYTF	TGTGCCAGCAGAGCTTCAGTTATCGGGAACTATGGCTACACCTTC
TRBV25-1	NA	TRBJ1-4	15	CASSEQGLTNEKLFF	TGTGCCAGCAGTGAGCAGGGTCTAACTAATGAAAAACTGTTTTTT
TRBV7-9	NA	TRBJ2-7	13	CASGLAGYYEQYF	TGTGCCAGCGGTCTGGCGGGATACTACGAGCAGTACTTC
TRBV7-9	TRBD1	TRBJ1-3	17	CATTEPQGTNSGNTIYF	TGTGCCACCACGGAGCCACAGGGGACCAACTCTGGAAACACCATATATTTT
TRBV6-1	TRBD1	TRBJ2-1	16	CASREWTGQWGNEQFF	TGTGCCAGCAGGGAATGGACAGGTCAGTGGGGCAATGAGCAGTTCTTC
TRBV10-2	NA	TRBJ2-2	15	CASSGRPTVTGELFF	TGCGCCAGCAGTGGAAGACCGACTGTCACCGGGGAGCTGTTTTTT
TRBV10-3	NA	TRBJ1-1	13	CAISQGENTEAFF	TGTGCCATCAGCCAGGGCGAGAACACTGAAGCTTTCTTT
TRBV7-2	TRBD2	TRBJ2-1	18	CASSAPSTGTSGNNEQFF	TGTGCCAGCAGCGCTCCCTCAACCGGGACTAGCGGAAACAATGAGCAGTTCTTC
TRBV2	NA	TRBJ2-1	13	CALPAQEPNEQFF	TGTGCCCTCCCCGCCCAGGAACCAAATGAGCAGTTCTTC
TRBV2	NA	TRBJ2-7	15	CASSTGGGGRYEQYF	TGTGCCAGCAGTACAGGAGGGGGGGGAAGGTACGAGCAGTACTTC
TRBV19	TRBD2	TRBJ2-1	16	CASSISGLAAYNEQFF	TGTGCCAGTAGTATATCTGGACTAGCGGCCTACAATGAGCAGTTCTTC
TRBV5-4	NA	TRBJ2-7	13	CASSLEQRDEQYF	TGTGCCAGCAGCTTGGAACAGCGGGACGAGCAGTACTTC
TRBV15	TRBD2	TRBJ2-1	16	CATSREGGSLRHEQFF	TGTGCCACCAGCAGAGAGGGCGGGAGTTTGAGGCATGAGCAGTTCTTC
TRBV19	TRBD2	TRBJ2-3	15	CASSETSGGRDTQYF	TGTGCCAGTAGTGAGACTAGCGGGGGCAGAGATACGCAGTATTTT